The subject of this entry is one TCR beta chain. This clonotype was detected only a few times. Its antigen specificity is not known. Within one base of it there is no much larger clone, and no base qualities were kept. Library preparation employed PCR. TCR sequencing of DNA from cultured CD4+ T cells used the Oncomine TCR Beta short-read assay at the Johns Hopkins FTIC core. The QIAamp micro DNA kit was used to extract genomic DNA from the cultured CD4+ T cells. Oncomine TCR Beta libraries from cultured CD4+ T cells were pooled using unique dual indexes and sequenced on an Illumina iSeq 100. The authors' pipeline ran thus. Non-productive sequences were filtered out, and CDR3s that did not start with C, did not end with F or W, or were shorter than 7 amino acids were discarded. The MANAFEST web application was used to identify antigen-specific clonotypes by comparing peptide-stimulated wells against reference wells and other culture wells. To be called positive, a clone needed an FDR below 0.05, an odds ratio above 5, and a productive frequency above 0.1% in at least two of three replicate wells. Clonotypes that were significantly expanded in both SARS-CoV-2 spike wells and at least one common cold coronavirus spike condition were defined as cross-reactive. Levenshtein distances (stringdist) and unrooted phylogenetic trees (ape) in R version 3.6.1 were used to assess CDR3 homology. Using fastp trimming at Q25 and MiXCR clonotype assembly, TCRdb reanalyzed the public sequencing data and kept in-frame beta chains. Every CDR3 protein is listed once, alongside the most common genes and DNA of its rows. The V and J calls reflect TCRdb's pipeline rather than the authors' work. The sample profile shows tens of thousands of distinct CDR3 sequences; 60% to 80% of them were found once. The ten largest clones represent roughly 15% of the sample.

The data were taken from a study of vaccination and CD4 T cells after COVID-19 (dated by TCRdb to between 2021 and 2023). Regarding the research as a whole: The convalescent cohort included six males and four females, with two Hispanic individuals, seven Caucasians, two Asians and one multiracial person. Participants received two doses of either the Pfizer-BioNTech BNT162b2 vaccine (n=8) or the Moderna mRNA-1273 vaccine (n=2). Post-COVID blood samples from convalescent patients were collected a median of approximately 93 days after diagnosis, with a range of roughly 30 to 161 days. Post-vaccine blood samples were obtained a median of approximately 74 days after the second vaccine dose, with a range of about 12 to 241 days. For stimulating the cultures, overlapping spike peptide pools were used, derived from SARS-CoV-2 as well as from the common cold coronaviruses HCoV-NL63, HCoV-OC43 and HCoV-229E. Control cultures used a CEFX viral epitope pool as positive control, an HIV-1 Nef peptide pool as negative control, or no peptide. In ten to eleven COVID-19 convalescent patients and a few infection-naive healthy vaccine recipients, researchers compared the spike-specific CD4+ TCR repertoire from before mRNA vaccination with the repertoire from after. Findings and caveats that apply to the study as a whole: The number of convalescent patients in the study was relatively small, and the study did not examine early timepoints following natural infection. Among convalescent patients, a median roughly 84% of the SARS-CoV-2-reactive clones seen after vaccination appeared only after vaccination, which suggests priming specific to the vaccine. Of the vaccine-specific clones in convalescent patients, 304 of 307, or nearly all, reacted only to SARS-CoV-2 spike and did not cross-react with common cold coronaviruses. Although the median number of SARS-CoV-2-reactive clonotypes went up from 21 after infection to some 37 after vaccination, the increase was not significant.

The sample's treatment or condition label, decoded: roughly 10-day PBMC culture with coronavirus spike peptide pools or control peptides (ViraFEST assay). To expand antigen-specific T cells with peptide pools and then pick out the expanded clonotypes through TCR sequencing, the study relied on the ViraFEST assay. Negative nucleocapsid antibody tests taken both before and after vaccination confirmed that the healthy vaccine recipients had no prior SARS-CoV-2 infection. Each well held roughly 2 million PBMCs cultured in IMDM containing around 5% human AB serum and approximately 9.4 IU/ml IL-2, with roughly 9.2 ug/ml peptide pools added. Half of the culture medium was replaced with fresh IL-2-containing medium on days 3 and 7. After ten to eleven days of culture, CD4+ T cells were isolated by negative selection using the EasySep CD4+ T cell isolation kit. PBMCs were separated from whole blood using Ficoll-Paque Plus gradient centrifugation and then either used fresh or cryopreserved at -140C. Triplicate wells were generally used for each culture condition.

The sequences come from CD4+ T cells from blood, cultured in vitro, collected after SARS-CoV-2 vaccination. This receptor was taken from a human donor who received a COVID-19 vaccine.

At the DNA level, the sequence is TGTGCCAGCAGCCGACTAACAGGAACTGAAGCTTTCTTT. This gives the protein CASSRLTGTEAFF. The sequence joins TRBV7-9 to TRBJ1-1; TRBD1 might be the D gene, on 5 matching bases. The CDR3 sequence holds 13 residues, the cysteine and phenylalanine included. The CDR3 DNA has 39 bases and is translated from base 1. The germline V gene (reference sequence) yields SEHNR for CDR1 and FQNEAQ for CDR2. The germline ends are 12 bases apart after V is trimmed by 5 bases and J by 5 bases.